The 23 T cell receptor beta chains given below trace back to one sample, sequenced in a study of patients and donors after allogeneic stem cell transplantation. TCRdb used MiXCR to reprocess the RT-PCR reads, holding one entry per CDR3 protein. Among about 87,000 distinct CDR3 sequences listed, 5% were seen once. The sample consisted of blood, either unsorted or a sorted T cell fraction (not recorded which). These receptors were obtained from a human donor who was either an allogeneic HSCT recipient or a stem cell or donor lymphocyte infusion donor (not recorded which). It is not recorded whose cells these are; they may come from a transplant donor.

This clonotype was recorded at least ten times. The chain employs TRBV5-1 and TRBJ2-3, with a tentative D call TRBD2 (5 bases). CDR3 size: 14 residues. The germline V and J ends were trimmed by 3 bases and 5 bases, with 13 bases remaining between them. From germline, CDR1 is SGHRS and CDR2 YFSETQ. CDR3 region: CASSYDQAGDTQYF. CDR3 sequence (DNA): TGCGCCAGCAGCTACGACCAGGCGGGAGATACGCAGTATTTT. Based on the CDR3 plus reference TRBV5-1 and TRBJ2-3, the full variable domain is KAGVTQTPRYLIKTRGQQVTLSCSPISGHRSVSWYQQTPGQGLQFLFEYFSETQRNKGNFPGRFSGRQFSNSRSEMNVSTLELGDSALYLCASSYDQAGDTQYFGPGTRLTVL.

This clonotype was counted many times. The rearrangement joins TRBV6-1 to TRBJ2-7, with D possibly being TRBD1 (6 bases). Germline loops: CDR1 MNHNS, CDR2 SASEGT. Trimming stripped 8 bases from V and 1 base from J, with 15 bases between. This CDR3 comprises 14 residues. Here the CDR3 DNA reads TGTGCCAGCGGGAAGACAGGCTTATCCTACGAGCAGTACTTC. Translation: CASGKTGLSYEQYF.

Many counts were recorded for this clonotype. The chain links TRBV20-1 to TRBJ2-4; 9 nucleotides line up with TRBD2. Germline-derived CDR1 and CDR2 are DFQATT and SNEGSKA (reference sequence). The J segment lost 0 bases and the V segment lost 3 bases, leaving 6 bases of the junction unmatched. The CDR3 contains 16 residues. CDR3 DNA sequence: TGCAGTGCTAGGGATAGCGGGAGCGTAGCCAAAAACATTCAGTACTTC. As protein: CSARDSGSVAKNIQYF.

The CDR3 loop is CASSSAVSGSLAKNIQYF. As DNA, the CDR3 is TGTGCCAGCAGCTCGGCCGTTAGCGGATCACTAGCCAAAAACATTCAGTACTTC. The rearrangement links TRBV5-4 to TRBJ2-4; weak D call: TRBD2 (6 bases). This CDR3 has 18 amino acids. With 3 bases removed from V and 0 bases from J, the gap between germline ends came to 19 bases. CDR1 SGHNT and CDR2 YYREEE come from the germline V gene (reference sequence).

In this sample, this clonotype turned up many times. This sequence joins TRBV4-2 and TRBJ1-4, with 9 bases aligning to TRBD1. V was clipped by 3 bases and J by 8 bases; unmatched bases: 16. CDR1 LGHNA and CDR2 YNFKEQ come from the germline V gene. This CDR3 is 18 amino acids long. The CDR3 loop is CASSQSQGSGTGREKLFF. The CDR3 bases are TGTGCCAGCAGCCAGAGTCAAGGGTCCGGGACAGGGAGAGAAAAACTGTTTTTT.

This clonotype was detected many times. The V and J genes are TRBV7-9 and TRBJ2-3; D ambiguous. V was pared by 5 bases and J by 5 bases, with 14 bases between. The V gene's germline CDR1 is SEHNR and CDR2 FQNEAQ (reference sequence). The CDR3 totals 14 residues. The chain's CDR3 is CASSPTAKLDTQYF. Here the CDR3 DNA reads TGTGCCAGCAGCCCAACCGCGAAACTAGATACGCAGTATTTT.

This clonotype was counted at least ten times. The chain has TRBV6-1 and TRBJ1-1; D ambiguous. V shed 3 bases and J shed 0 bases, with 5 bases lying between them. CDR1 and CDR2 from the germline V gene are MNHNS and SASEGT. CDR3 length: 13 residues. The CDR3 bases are TGTGCCAGCAGTGACGGGATGAACACTGAAGCTTTCTTT. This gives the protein CASSDGMNTEAFF.

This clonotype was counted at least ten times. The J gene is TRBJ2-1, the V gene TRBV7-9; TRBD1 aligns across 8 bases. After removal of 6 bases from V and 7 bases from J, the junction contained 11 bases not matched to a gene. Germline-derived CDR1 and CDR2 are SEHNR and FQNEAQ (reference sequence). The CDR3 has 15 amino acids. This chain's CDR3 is CASSFRGGQVNEQFF. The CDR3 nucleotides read TGTGCCAGCAGTTTTCGAGGGGGACAGGTTAATGAGCAGTTCTTC. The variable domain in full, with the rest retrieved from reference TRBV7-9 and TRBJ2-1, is DTGVSQNPRHKITKRGQNVTFRCDPISEHNRLYWYRQTLGQGPEFLTYFQNEAQLEKSRLLSDRFSAERPKGSFSTLEIQRTEQGDSAMYLCASSFRGGQVNEQFFGPGTRLTVL.

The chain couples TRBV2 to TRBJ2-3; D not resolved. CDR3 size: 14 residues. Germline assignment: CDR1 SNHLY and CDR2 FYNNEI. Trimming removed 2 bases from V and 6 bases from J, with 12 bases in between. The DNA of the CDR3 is TGTGCCAGCAGTGAAAGGCTAGTGAGCGATACGCAGTATTTT. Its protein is CASSERLVSDTQYF.

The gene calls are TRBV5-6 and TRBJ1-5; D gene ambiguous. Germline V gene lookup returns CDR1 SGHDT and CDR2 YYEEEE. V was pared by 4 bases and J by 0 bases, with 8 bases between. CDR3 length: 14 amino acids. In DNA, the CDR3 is TGTGCCAGCAGCCCGTTTAATAGCAATCAGCCCCAGCATTTT. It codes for CASSPFNSNQPQHF.

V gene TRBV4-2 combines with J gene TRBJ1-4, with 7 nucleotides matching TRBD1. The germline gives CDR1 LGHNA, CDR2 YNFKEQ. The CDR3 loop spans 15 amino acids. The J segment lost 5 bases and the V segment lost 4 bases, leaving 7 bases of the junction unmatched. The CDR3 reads CASSRGETGNEKLFF. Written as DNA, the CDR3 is TGTGCCAGCAGCCGAGGGGAGACAGGGAATGAAAAACTGTTTTTT.

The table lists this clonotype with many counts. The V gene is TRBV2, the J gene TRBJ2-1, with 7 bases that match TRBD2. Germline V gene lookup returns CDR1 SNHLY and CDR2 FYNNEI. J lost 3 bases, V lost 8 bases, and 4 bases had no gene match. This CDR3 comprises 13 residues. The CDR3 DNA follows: TGTGCCAGCGTTCTAGCGGTCTACAATGAGCAGTTCTTC. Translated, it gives CASVLAVYNEQFF.

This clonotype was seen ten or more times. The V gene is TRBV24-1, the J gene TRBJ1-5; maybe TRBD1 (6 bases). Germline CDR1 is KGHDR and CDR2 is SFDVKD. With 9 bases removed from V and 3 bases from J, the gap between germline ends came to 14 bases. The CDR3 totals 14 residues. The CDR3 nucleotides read TGTGCCACCTCCGAAGGGGGATTCAATCAGCCCCAGCATTTT. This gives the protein CATSEGGFNQPQHF.

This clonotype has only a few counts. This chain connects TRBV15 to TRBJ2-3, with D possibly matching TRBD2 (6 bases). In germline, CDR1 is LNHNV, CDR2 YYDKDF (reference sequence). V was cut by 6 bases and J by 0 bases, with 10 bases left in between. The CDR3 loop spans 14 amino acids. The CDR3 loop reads CATREGTSTDTQYF. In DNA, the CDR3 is TGTGCCACCAGGGAGGGGACTAGCACAGATACGCAGTATTTT. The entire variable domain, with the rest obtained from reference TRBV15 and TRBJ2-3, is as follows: DAMVIQNPRYQVTQFGKPVTLSCSQTLNHNVMYWYQQKSSQAPKLLFHYYDKDFNNEADTPDNFQSRRPNTSFCFLDIRSPGLGDTAMYLCATREGTSTDTQYFGPGTRLTVL.

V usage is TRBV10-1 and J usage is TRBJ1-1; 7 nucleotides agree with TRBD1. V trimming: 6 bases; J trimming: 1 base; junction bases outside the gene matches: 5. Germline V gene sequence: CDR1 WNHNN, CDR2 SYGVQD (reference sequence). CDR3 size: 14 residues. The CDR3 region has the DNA TGCGCCAGCAGCGCCGGGACAGAGAACACTGAAGCTTTCTTT. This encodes CASSAGTENTEAFF.

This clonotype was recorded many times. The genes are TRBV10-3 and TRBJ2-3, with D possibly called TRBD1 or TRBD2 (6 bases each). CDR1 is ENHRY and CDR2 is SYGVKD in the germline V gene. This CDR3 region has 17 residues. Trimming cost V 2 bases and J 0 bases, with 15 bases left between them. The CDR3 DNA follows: TGTGCCATCAGTGAGCGAGGCAGGGGAGGAAGCACAGATACGCAGTATTTT. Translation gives CAISERGRGGSTDTQYF.

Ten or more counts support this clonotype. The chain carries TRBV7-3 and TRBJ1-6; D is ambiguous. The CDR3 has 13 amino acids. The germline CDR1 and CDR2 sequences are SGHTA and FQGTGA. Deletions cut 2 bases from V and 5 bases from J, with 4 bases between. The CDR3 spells CASSLGDNSPLHF. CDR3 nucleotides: TGTGCCAGCAGCTTAGGGGATAATTCACCCCTCCACTTT.

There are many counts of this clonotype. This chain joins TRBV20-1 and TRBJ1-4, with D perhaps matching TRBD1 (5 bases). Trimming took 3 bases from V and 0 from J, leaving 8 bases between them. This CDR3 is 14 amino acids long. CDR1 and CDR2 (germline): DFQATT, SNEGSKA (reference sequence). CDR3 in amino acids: CSASSGSTNEKLFF. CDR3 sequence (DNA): TGCAGTGCTAGCTCAGGGTCAACTAATGAAAAACTGTTTTTT.

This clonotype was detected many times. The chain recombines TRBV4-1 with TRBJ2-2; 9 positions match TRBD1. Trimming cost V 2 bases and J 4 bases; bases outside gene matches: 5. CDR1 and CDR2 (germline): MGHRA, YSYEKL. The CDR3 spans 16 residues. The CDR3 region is CASSQTGGISTGELFF. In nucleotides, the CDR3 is TGCGCCAGCAGCCAAACAGGGGGCATTAGCACCGGGGAGCTGTTTTTT.

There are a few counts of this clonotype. This CDR3 reads CASSPRLAGGETQYF. CDR3 sequence (DNA): TGTGCCAGCAGCCCCCGTCTAGCGGGGGGAGAGACCCAGTACTTC. This rearrangement joins TRBV6-2 or TRBV6-3 to TRBJ2-5, with TRBD2 identical over 11 bases. This CDR3 region has 15 residues. V lost 6 bases and J lost 4; bases outside the gene matches: 7. Germline V gene lookup returns CDR1 MNHEY and CDR2 SVGEGT.

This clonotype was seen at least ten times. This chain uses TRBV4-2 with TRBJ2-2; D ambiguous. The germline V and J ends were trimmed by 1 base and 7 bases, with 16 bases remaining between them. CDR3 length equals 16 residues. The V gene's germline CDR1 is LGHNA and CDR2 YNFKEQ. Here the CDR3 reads CASSQGVANGFGELFF. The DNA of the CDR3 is TGTGCCAGCAGCCAAGGGGTGGCGAATGGCTTCGGGGAGCTGTTTTTT.

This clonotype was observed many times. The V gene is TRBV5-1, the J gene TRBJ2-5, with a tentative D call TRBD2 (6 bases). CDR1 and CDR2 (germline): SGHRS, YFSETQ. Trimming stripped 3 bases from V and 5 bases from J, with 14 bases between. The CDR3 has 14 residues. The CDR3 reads CASSSGTARETQYF. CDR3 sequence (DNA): TGCGCCAGCAGCTCCGGGACTGCCAGGGAGACCCAGTACTTC.

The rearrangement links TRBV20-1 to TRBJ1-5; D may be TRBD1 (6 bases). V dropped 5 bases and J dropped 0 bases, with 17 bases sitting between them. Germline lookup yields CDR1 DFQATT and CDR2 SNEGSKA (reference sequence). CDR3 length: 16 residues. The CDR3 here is CSAEGGSRYSNQPQHF. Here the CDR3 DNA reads TGCAGTGCTGAAGGGGGATCACGGTATAGCAATCAGCCCCAGCATTTT.